These 17 T cell receptor beta chains originate from one sample sequenced in a study of T cells in Graves' hyperthyroidism and ophthalmopathy (dated by TCRdb to between 2017 and 2020). The library was prepared using multiplex PCR. Sequencing was carried out with an Illumina HiSeq 2000. The TCR beta CDR3 regions were amplified from the RNA transcripts. For the first round of RT-PCR on the TCR CDR3, the HTBI primer set was used together with the Qiagen OneStep RT-PCR kit. TCRdb trimmed the raw reads at Q25, called clones with MiXCR and kept productive beta chains. Records with the same CDR3 protein are collapsed into one entry carrying the most frequent genes and DNA. The sample table shows about 640,000 distinct CDR3 sequences, and less than 25% are seen once. The ten top clones hold under 35% of the sample. Sequencing input: blood. The origin of the receptors is a man aged 30 to 45 with Graves' ophthalmopathy.

The chain is built from TRBV6-2 or TRBV6-3 and TRBJ2-5; D might be TRBD1 (6 bases). The CDR3 runs 13 residues. CDR1 is MNHEY, CDR2 SVGEGT, per germline. V was shortened by 4 bases and J by 4 bases, with 10 bases between the two germline ends. The CDR3 nucleotides read TGTGCCAGCAGTTTATGGGGGCGAGAGACCCAGTACTTC. It yields the protein CASSLWGRETQYF.

This clonotype occurred a few times. V and J are TRBV4-1 and TRBJ2-7; D is ambiguous. The V end was cut by 4 bases, the J end by 3 bases, with 16 bases between. The CDR3 is 15 residues long. Germline V gene data show CDR1 as MGHRA and CDR2 as YSYEKL. The CDR3, as DNA: TGCGCCAGCAGCCCGACCCTGCTAGTAAACTACGAGCAGTACTTC. It codes for CASSPTLLVNYEQYF.

This chain uses TRBV19 with TRBJ2-7; D gene unclear. The length of the CDR3 is 12 residues. Trimming took 5 bases from V and 5 from J, leaving 10 bases between them. Germline values: CDR1 LNHDA, CDR2 SQIVND (reference sequence). CDR3 sequence: CASSEPSNEQYF. The CDR3 DNA is TGTGCCAGTAGTGAGCCGTCCAACGAGCAGTACTTC.

This clonotype was recorded many times. The chain carries TRBV2 and TRBJ1-1, with D unclear. V lost 1 base to trimming and J lost 10 bases, with 13 bases between them. The CDR3 has 13 amino acids. Per germline, CDR1 SNHLY and CDR2 FYNNEI. The CDR3 nucleotides are TGTGCCAGCAGTGAAGAGGACTCCCTAAGAGCTTTCTTT. Amino acids: CASSEEDSLRAFF.

This clonotype occurred many times. The rearrangement joins TRBV29-1 to TRBJ1-1; D is unresolved. The length of the CDR3 is 14 residues. Looked up from germline, CDR1 is SQVTM and CDR2 is ANQGSEA. V lost 6 bases, J lost 5 bases, and 19 bases lay in between. The CDR3: CSVEPGPLQTEAFF. The CDR3 nucleotides are TGCAGCGTAGAACCGGGCCCCTTACAGACTGAAGCTTTCTTT.

This clonotype showed up just a few times. The gene calls are TRBV12-3 or TRBV12-4 and TRBJ1-2; 11 positions agree with TRBD1. This CDR3 has 15 amino acids. With V trimmed by 3 bases and J by 4 bases, 4 bases remained unmatched. CDR3 DNA: TGTGCCAGCAGTTTCCGGACAGGGGGCGCCTATGGCTACACCTTC. It codes for CASSFRTGGAYGYTF.

This rearrangement joins TRBV4-1 to TRBJ2-3; D is unclear. Per germline, CDR1 MGHRA and CDR2 YSYEKL. V was shortened by 3 bases and J by 0 bases, with 13 bases between the two germline ends. The CDR3 is made up of 16 amino acids. CDR3 DNA sequence: TGCGCCAGCAGCCAGCGGCCGAACTTTAGCACAGATACGCAGTATTTT. Translation gives CASSQRPNFSTDTQYF.

This chain links TRBV20-1 with TRBJ1-1; no clear D gene. Trimming removed 4 bases from V and 7 bases from J, with 10 bases in between. In germline, CDR1 is DFQATT, CDR2 SNEGSKA (reference sequence). This CDR3 is built from 11 residues. This CDR3 reads CSAKGNYEAFF. In nucleotides, the CDR3 is TGCAGTGCTAAGGGCAATTATGAAGCTTTCTTT.

This clonotype came up a few times. V and J are TRBV10-2 and TRBJ2-7; the match to TRBD2 covers 9 bases. The V gene's germline CDR1 is WSHSY and CDR2 SAAADI. V gave up 7 bases and J gave up 2 bases; unmatched junction bases: 9. The CDR3 loop spans 15 amino acids. The CDR3: CASKIRVAGAYEQYF. The CDR3 DNA follows: TGCGCCAGCAAGATTCGAGTAGCGGGAGCCTACGAGCAGTACTTC.

A remark on this clonotype: A much larger clone lies a single base off, so this may be a read error. V usage is TRBV2 and J usage is TRBJ1-4; D unresolved. Germline V gene sequence: CDR1 SNHLY, CDR2 FYNNEI. The CDR3 spans 13 residues. CDR3 coding DNA: TGTGCCAGCAGCAAAGCAACTAATAAAAAACTGTTTTTT. Amino acid sequence: CASSKATNKKLFF.

About this clonotype itself: This may come from a read error, since a much larger clone is one base off. The V call is TRBV30, the J call TRBJ1-2; the D is unclear. Per the germline V gene, CDR1 is GTSNPN and CDR2 is SVGIG (reference sequence). The CDR3 is 12 residues long. V dropped 4 bases and J dropped 7 bases, with 13 bases sitting between them. CDR3 DNA sequence: TGTGCCTGGACCTTGCGGGGTCTTGGCTACACCTTC. Protein: CAWTLRGLGYTF.

This chain joins TRBV7-2 and TRBJ2-3; 13 positions agree with TRBD2. The CDR3 is made up of 17 amino acids. CDR1 and CDR2 from the germline V gene are SGHTA and FQGNSA. The J segment lost 1 base and the V segment lost 5 bases, leaving 6 bases of the junction unmatched. In DNA, the CDR3 is TGTGCCAGCAGCCCAGGACTAGCGGGGGCCCGCACAGATACGCAGTATTTT. Its translation is CASSPGLAGARTDTQYF.

This clonotype was detected ten times or more. The chain uses TRBV6-1 and TRBJ1-1; the D is unclear. Germline V gives CDR1 MNHNS, CDR2 SASEGT. V lost 0 bases and J lost 3, with 8 bases in between. This CDR3 is 14 amino acids long. CDR3 bases: TGTGCCAGCAGTGAAGCGCTATGGGACACTGAAGCTTTCTTT. The encoded protein is CASSEALWDTEAFF.

This clonotype turned up a few times. The chain employs TRBV6-1 and TRBJ2-1; 7 bases align to TRBD2. CDR1 MNHNS and CDR2 SASEGT come from the germline V gene. This CDR3 region has 15 residues. J gave up 4 bases and V 5 bases, and 8 bases lay outside the gene matches. This CDR3 reads CASSSTAGPYNEQFF. The CDR3 DNA is TGTGCCAGCAGTTCTACAGCGGGACCTTACAATGAGCAGTTCTTC.

This sequence joins TRBV18 and TRBJ2-3; perhaps TRBD1 as D (6 bases). CDR1 KGHSH and CDR2 LQKENI come from the germline V gene. The CDR3 runs 14 residues. V gave up 2 bases and J gave up 4 bases, with 10 bases separating them. The CDR3 region is CASSPTTGSDTQYF. The CDR3 DNA is TGTGCCAGCTCACCAACTACAGGGTCAGATACGCAGTATTTT.

In this sample, this clonotype turned up a few times. The V and J genes are TRBV28 and TRBJ2-6; 8 nucleotides agree with TRBD1. J was trimmed by 1 base and V by 5 bases; bases with no gene match: 13. CDR3 length: 19 residues. Germline V gives CDR1 MDHEN, CDR2 SYDVKM. CDR3 coding DNA: TGTGCCAGCAGTCCCCGCGGGCAGGGGGCGCGATCTGGGGCCAACGTCCTGACTTTC. It translates to CASSPRGQGARSGANVLTF.

This clonotype was detected a few times. The V call is TRBV5-4, the J call TRBJ2-7; possibly TRBD2 for D (6 bases). Germline V lookup: CDR1 SGHNT, CDR2 YYREEE (reference sequence). V lost 1 base to trimming and J lost 3 bases, with 20 bases between them. The CDR3 length is 17 residues. CDR3 loop: CASSLIPPQQAGYEQYF. Written as DNA, the CDR3 is TGTGCCAGCAGCTTGATACCTCCACAGCAAGCGGGCTACGAGCAGTACTTC. Together with reference TRBV5-4 and TRBJ2-7, the CDR3 gives the full variable domain: ETGVTQSPTHLIKTRGQQVTLRCSSQSGHNTVSWYQQALGQGPQFIFQYYREEENGRGNFPPRFSGLQFPNYSSELNVNALELDDSALYLCASSLIPPQQAGYEQYFGPGTRLTVT.